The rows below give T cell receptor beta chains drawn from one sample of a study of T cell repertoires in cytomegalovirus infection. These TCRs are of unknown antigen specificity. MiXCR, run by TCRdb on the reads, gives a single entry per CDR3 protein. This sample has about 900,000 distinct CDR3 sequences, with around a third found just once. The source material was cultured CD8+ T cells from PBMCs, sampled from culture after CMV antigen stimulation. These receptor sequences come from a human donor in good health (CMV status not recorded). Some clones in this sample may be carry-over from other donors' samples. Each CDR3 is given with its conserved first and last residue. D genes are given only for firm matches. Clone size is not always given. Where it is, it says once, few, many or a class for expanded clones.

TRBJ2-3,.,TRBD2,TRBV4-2,CASSQDLVAGGPNTDTQYF,TGTGCCAGCAGCCAAGATTTAGTGGCGGGGGGGCCCAACACAGATACGCAGTATTTT
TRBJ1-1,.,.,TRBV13,CASSPQNFWGDVTEAFF,TGTGCCAGCAGCCCACAGAATTTCTGGGGGGACGTCACTGAAGCTTTCTTT
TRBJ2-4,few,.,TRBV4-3,CASSQSQAKNIQYF,TGCGCCAGCAGCCAGAGCCAGGCCAAAAACATTCAGTACTTC
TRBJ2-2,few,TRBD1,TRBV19,CASSIEGQGFDRYTGELFF,TGTGCCAGTAGTATTGAAGGACAGGGATTTGATAGGTACACCGGGGAGCTGTTTTTT
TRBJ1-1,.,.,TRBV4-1,CASSQVGGEYTEAFF,TGCGCCAGCAGCCAAGTAGGGGGGGAATACACTGAAGCTTTCTTT
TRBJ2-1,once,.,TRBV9,CASSVASAGREQFF,TGTGCCAGCAGCGTAGCTTCGGCCGGCAGGGAGCAGTTCTTC
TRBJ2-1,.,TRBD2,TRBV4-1,CASSPPPSGGPGEQFF,TGCGCCAGCAGCCCCCCTCCTAGCGGGGGGCCGGGTGAGCAGTTCTTC
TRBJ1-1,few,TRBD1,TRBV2,CASRGTGFAMNTEAFF,TGTGCCAGCAGAGGGACAGGGTTCGCTATGAACACTGAAGCTTTCTTT
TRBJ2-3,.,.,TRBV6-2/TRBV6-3,CASSPGWGRGTDTQYF,TGTGCCAGCAGCCCCGGGTGGGGGCGAGGAACAGATACGCAGTATTTT
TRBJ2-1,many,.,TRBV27,CASSLRADNEQFF,TGTGCCAGCAGCCTTCGGGCGGACAATGAGCAGTTCTTC
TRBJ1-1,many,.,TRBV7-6,CASSLGGDGNTEAFF,TGTGCCAGCAGCTTAGGAGGGGACGGGAACACTGAAGCTTTCTTT
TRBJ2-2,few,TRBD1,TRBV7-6,CASSLGGTAYTGELFF,TGTGCCAGCAGCTTAGGGGGGACAGCTTACACCGGGGAGCTGTTTTTT
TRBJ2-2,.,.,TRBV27,CASSLVADTGELFF,TGTGCCAGCAGTTTAGTAGCGGATACCGGGGAGCTGTTTTTT
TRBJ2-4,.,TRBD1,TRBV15,CATSYHPGTGGFLAKNIQYF,TGTGCCACCAGCTACCACCCCGGGACAGGGGGCTTTCTAGCCAAAAACATTCAGTACTTC
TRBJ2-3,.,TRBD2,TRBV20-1,CSAREQRGHSPDTQYF,TGCAGTGCTAGAGAACAGCGGGGGCATTCCCCAGATACGCAGTATTTT
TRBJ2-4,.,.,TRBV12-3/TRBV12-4,CASSLGVGLAKNIQYF,TGTGCCAGCAGTTTAGGCGTGGGACTAGCCAAAAACATTCAGTACTTC
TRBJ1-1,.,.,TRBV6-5,CASSYSGGNENTEAFF,TGTGCCAGCAGTTACTCCGGGGGAAATGAGAACACTGAAGCTTTCTTT
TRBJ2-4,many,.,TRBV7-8,CASSLARGDTGAKNIQYF,TGTGCCAGCAGCTTAGCGAGGGGAGACACTGGAGCCAAAAACATTCAGTACTTC
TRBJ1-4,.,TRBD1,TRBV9,CASSVGSVQGAREKLFF,TGTGCCAGCAGCGTAGGGTCTGTACAGGGGGCCCGGGAAAAACTGTTTTTT
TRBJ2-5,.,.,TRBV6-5,CASSARDSGRPGSETQYF,TGTGCCAGCAGTGCTAGGGACAGTGGGAGGCCTGGGTCGGAGACCCAGTACTTC
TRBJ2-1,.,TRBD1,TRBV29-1,CSVEDPGQAKDEQFF,TGCAGCGTTGAAGATCCCGGACAGGCAAAGGATGAGCAGTTCTTC
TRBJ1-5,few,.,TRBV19,CASSLGSENQPQHF,TGTGCCAGTAGTCTTGGCAGTGAGAATCAGCCCCAGCATTTT
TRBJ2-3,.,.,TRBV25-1,CASSVGQGGLTDTQYF,TGTGCCAGCAGTGTGGGGCAGGGCGGTTTAACAGATACGCAGTATTTT
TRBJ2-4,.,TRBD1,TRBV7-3,CASSHTGALAKNIQYF,TGTGCCAGCAGCCATACAGGGGCCCTAGCCAAAAACATTCAGTACTTC
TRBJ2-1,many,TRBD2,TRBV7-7,CASSTTSGGRNEQFF,TGTGCTAGCAGCACCACTAGCGGGGGTCGGAATGAGCAGTTCTTC
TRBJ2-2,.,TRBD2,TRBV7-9,CASSSLAGGPGELFF,TGTGCCAGCAGCTCACTAGCGGGGGGGCCCGGGGAGCTGTTTTTT
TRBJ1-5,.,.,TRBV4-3,CASSPTAGLIQPQHF,TGCGCCAGTTCTCCAACGGCCGGGCTGATACAGCCCCAGCATTTT
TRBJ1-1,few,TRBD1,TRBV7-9,CASFPPGGSSTEAFF,TGTGCCAGCTTCCCCCCAGGGGGGTCGAGCACTGAAGCTTTCTTT
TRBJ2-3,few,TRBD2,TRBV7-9,CASSLETGLDFTDTQYF,TGTGCCAGCAGCTTGGAAACGGGACTAGATTTCACAGATACGCAGTATTTT
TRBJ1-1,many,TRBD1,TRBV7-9,CASSLGLGGMNTEAFF,TGTGCCAGCAGCTTAGGGTTAGGGGGCATGAACACTGAAGCTTTCTTT
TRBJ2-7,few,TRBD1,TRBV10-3,CAISALAQGGYEQYF,TGTGCCATCAGTGCCTTGGCACAGGGGGGATACGAGCAGTACTTC
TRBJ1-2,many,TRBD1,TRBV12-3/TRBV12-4,CASAPTGDYGYTF,TGTGCCAGCGCCCCGACAGGGGACTATGGCTACACCTTC
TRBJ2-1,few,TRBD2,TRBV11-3,CASSHEAASGQGQFF,TGTGCCAGCAGCCACGAGGCGGCTAGCGGCCAAGGGCAGTTCTTC
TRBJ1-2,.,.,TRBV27,CVSSFADTYGYTF,TGTGTCAGCAGTTTTGCGGACACCTATGGCTACACCTTC
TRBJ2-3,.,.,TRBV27,CASRPAEKTDTQYF,TGTGCCAGCCGGCCGGCGGAGAAGACAGATACGCAGTATTTT
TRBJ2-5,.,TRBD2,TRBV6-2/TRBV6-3,CASSHPWASGGTYQETQYF,TGTGCCAGCAGCCACCCCTGGGCTAGCGGGGGGACGTACCAAGAGACCCAGTACTTC
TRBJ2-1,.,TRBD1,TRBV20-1,CSARDPNRGLYNEQFF,TGCAGTGCTAGAGACCCAAACAGGGGGCTCTACAATGAGCAGTTCTTC
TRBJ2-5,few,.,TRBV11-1,CASSFLDDRRETQYF,TGTGCCAGCAGCTTCCTAGACGACAGGAGAGAGACCCAGTACTTC
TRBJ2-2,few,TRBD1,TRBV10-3,CAIRTRDRDKNTGELFF,TGTGCCATCAGGACCCGGGACAGGGACAAGAACACCGGGGAGCTGTTTTTT
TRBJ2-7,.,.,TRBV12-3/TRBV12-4,CASSLVTGGGEQYF,TGTGCCAGCAGTTTAGTAACAGGGGGGGGGGAGCAGTACTTC
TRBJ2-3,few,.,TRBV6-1,CASFRRPPGYTDTQYF,TGTGCCAGCTTCCGACGGCCTCCGGGTTACACAGATACGCAGTATTTT
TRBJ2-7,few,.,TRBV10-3,CAISDPPTGPPYEQYF,TGTGCCATCAGTGACCCCCCGACAGGACCTCCCTACGAGCAGTACTTC
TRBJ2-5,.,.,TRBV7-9,CASSLTGGPQETQYF,TGTGCCAGCAGCCTAACCGGGGGGCCCCAAGAGACCCAGTACTTC
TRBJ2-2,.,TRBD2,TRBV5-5,CASSLYGLAGGVTGELFF,TGTGCCAGCAGCTTATATGGACTAGCGGGGGGGGTCACCGGGGAGCTGTTTTTT
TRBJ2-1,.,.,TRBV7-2,CASSFREEYNEQFF,TGTGCCAGCAGCTTTAGGGAGGAGTACAATGAGCAGTTCTTC
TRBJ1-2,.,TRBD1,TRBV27,CASSYRQGLLRGYTF,TGTGCCAGCAGCTACCGACAGGGACTTCTGCGCGGCTACACCTTC
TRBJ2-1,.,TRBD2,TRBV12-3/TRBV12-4,CASSSGTSGVVGEQFF,TGTGCCAGCAGCTCCGGGACTAGCGGGGTGGTTGGTGAGCAGTTCTTC
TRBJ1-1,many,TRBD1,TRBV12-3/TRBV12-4,CASRSQTGVNTEAFF,TGTGCCAGCAGATCCCAAACAGGGGTGAACACTGAAGCTTTCTTT